This TCR beta chain was observed in a study of cytomegalovirus exposure and HLA in healthy donors. About the research overall: Drawn from HLA-typed donors, 80 million to 100 million unique TCRs were held in an early data release.

Study-wide results and limits: Of the V segments, some could not be distinguished, including TRBV6-2 and TRBV6-3, and were excluded. When analyzed later, a missense DCLRE1C variant was found to be linked to TCR beta V- and J-gene trimming.

The primer mix had 60 Vbeta and 13 Jbeta primers. Libraries were prepared by immunoSEQ multiplex PCR; TCRdb keeps only in-frame clonotypes and omits some of them. This table holds tens of thousands of clones, around 71% found once. Everyone who donated was a healthy bone marrow donor. The table lists this clone with a few counts. Its matching antigen is unknown. CDR1 and CDR2 from the germline V gene are SNHLY and FYNNEI. J lost 1 base, V lost 5 bases, and 5 bases had no gene match. This CDR3 region has 14 residues. The chain is built from TRBV2 and TRBJ2-7; 7 bases align to TRBD2. The clonotype comes from a man under 40 in good health and CMV-seronegative. The sample was PBMCs. The CDR3 DNA sequence: TGTGCCAGCAGTATTGACGGGAGGTCCTACGAGCAGTACTTC. It is translated as CASSIDGRSYEQYF. The entire variable domain, with the rest obtained from reference TRBV2 and TRBJ2-7, is as follows: EPEVTQTPSHQVTQMGQEVILRCVPISNHLYFYWYRQILGQKVEFLVSFYNNEISEKSEIFDDQFSVERPDGSNFTLKIRSTKLEDSAMYFCASSIDGRSYEQYFGPGTRLTVT.